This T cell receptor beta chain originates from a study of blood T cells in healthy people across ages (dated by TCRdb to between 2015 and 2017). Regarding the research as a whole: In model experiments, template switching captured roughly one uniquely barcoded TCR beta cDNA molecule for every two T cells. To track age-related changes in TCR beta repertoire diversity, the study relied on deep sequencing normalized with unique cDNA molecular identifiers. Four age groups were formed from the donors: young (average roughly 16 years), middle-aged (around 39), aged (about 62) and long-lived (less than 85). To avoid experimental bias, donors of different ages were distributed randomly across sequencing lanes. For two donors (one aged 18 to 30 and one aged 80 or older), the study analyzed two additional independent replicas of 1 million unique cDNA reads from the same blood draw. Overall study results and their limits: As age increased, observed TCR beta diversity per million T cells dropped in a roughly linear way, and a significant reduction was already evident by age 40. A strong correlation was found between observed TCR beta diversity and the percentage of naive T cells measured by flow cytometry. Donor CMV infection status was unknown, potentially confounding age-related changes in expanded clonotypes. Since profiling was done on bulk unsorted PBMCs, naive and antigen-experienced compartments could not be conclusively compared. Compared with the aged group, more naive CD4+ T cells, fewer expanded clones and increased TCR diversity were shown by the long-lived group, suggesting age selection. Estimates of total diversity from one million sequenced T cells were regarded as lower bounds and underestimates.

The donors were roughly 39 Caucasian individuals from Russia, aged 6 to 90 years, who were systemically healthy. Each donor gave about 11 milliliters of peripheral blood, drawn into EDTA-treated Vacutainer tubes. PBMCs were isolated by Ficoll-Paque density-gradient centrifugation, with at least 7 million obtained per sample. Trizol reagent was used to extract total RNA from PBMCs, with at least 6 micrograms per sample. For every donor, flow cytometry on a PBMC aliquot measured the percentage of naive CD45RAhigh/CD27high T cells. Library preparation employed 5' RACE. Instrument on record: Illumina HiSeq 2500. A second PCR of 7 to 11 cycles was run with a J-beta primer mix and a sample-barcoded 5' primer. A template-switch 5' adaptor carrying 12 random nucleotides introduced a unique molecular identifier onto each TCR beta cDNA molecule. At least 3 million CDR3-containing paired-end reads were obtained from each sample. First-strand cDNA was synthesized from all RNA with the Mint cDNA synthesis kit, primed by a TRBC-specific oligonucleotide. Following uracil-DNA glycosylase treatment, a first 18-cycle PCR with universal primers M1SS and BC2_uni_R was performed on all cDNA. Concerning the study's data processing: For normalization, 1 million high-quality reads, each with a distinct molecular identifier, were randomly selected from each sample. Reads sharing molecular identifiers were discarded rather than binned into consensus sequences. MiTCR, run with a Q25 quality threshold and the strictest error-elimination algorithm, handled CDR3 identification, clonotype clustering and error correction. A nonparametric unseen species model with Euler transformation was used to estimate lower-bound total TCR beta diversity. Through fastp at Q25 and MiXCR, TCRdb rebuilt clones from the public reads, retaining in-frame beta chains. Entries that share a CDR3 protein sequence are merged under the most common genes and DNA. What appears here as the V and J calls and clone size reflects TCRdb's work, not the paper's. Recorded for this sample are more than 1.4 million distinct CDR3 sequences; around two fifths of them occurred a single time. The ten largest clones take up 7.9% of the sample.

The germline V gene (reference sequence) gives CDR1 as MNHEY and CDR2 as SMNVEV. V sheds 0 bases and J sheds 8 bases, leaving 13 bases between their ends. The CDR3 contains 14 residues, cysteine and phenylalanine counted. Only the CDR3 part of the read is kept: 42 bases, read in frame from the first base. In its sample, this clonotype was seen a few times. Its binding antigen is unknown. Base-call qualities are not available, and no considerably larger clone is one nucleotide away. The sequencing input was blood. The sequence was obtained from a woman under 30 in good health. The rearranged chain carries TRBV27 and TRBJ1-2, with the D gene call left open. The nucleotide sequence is TGTGCCAGCAGTTTATCGTCGGCCCCGGGAGGCTACACCTTC. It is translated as CASSLSSAPGGYTF.